This entry features one TCR beta chain sequence. This CDR3 has 14 residues. Trimming left V 5 bases short and J 9 bases short, with 16 bases between. Germline assignment: CDR1 KGHDR and CDR2 SFDVKD. These data originate in a study of T cells in Graves' hyperthyroidism and ophthalmopathy. Study summary: Upon initial diagnosis and before any treatment, peripheral blood was collected.

TCR beta CDR3 regions were amplified from RNA. In the first-round RT-PCR of the TCR CDR3, the HTBI primer set was used. MiXCR, run by TCRdb on the multiplex PCR reads, gives a single entry per CDR3 protein. Counted here are about 740,000 distinct CDR3 sequences, 14% occurring once; the ten biggest clones make up roughly 10%. Clinical symptoms, serum thyroxine and TRAb, thyroid ultrasound and orbital computed tomography together formed the diagnostic basis. Specimen: blood. The J gene is TRBJ2-1, the V gene TRBV24-1; D is perhaps TRBD2 (5 bases). The sequence came from a woman under 30 with Graves' hyperthyroidism. The CDR3 DNA sequence: TGTGCCACCAGTGGGGGAAAAGCGGAGTTTGAGCAGTTCTTC. Translating it yields CATSGGKAEFEQFF.